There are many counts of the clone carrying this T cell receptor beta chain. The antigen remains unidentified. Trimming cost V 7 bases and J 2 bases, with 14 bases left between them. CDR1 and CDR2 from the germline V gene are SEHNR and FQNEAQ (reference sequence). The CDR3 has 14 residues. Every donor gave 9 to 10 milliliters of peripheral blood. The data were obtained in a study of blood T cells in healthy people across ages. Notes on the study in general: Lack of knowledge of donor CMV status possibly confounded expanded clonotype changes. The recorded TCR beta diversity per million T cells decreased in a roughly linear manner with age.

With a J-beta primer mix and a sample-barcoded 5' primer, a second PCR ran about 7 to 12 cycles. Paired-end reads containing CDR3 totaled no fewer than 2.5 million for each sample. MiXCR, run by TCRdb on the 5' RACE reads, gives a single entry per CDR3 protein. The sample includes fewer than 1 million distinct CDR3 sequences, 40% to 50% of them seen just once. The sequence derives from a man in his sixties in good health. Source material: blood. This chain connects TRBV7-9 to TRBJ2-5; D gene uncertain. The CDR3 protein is CASTQWADQETQYF. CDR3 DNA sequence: TGTGCCAGCACCCAGTGGGCGGATCAAGAGACCCAGTACTTC. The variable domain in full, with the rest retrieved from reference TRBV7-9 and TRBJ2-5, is DTGVSQNPRHKITKRGQNVTFRCDPISEHNRLYWYRQTLGQGPEFLTYFQNEAQLEKSRLLSDRFSAERPKGSFSTLEIQRTEQGDSAMYLCASTQWADQETQYFGPGTRLLVL.